The T cell receptor beta chain under discussion was sequenced for a study of blood T cell repertoires in COVID-19. Study background: Sources were T cells, B-cell-depleted T cells, or PBMCs; the material itself was cDNA or gDNA.

In this sample, this clone turned up a few times. Study members were between about 18 and 100 years old and lived in some 26 US regions. Clinical history as reported by participants underpinned cohort assignment. Per the authors' pipeline: The assay estimated nucleated cells by amplifying reference gene primers. Clones were sequenced by immunoSEQ multiplex PCR, and TCRdb holds only the in-frame ones, with some missing. D and trimming were read from the DNA, whereas the V and J calls and clone size are those reported in that table. The sample lists roughly 250,000 clones, 80% to 90% seen once, with about 2.5% in the top ten. CDR3 length equals 14 residues. V dropped 1 base and J dropped 4 bases, with 11 bases sitting between them. The V gene's germline CDR1 is SGHRS and CDR2 YFSETQ.

The receptor was isolated from a young woman with acute COVID-19. The chain links TRBV5-1 to TRBJ1-2, with D unclear. The sample comprised PBMCs or T cells enriched from blood (not recorded which). The CDR3 DNA sequence: TGCGCCAGCAGCTTGTATACAGCGGCCTATGGCTACACCTTC. It translates to CASSLYTAAYGYTF.